The source of this T cell receptor beta chain is a study of shared clonotypes between healthy human individuals. Study-wide findings and caveats: Enrolling few donors narrowed the genetic and exposure-history diversity that was represented. Estimated richness values were generally larger in naive subsets than in memory subsets.

Data came from immunoSEQ multiplex PCR; TCRdb stores just in-frame clones and leaves some out. This table has 1.5 million to 1.9 million clones, approximately 98% appearing once. Donors were Caucasian adults residing in Nashville, Tennessee, USA. CDR3 length equals 15 residues. Germline V CDR1 and CDR2: GTSNPN, SVGIG (reference sequence). Trimming removed 2 bases from V and 0 bases from J, with 11 bases in between. This clone was observed once. The antigen remains undetermined. Specimen: naive CD4+ T cells sorted from blood. Noted subset: CD45RA+ positively selected. J is TRBJ1-3 and V is TRBV30; D is ambiguous. The clonotype was recovered from a man under 40 in good health. CDR3 DNA: TGTGCCTGGAGTATCGGCCTCAACTCTGGAAACACCATATATTTT. Translation: CAWSIGLNSGNTIYF.